These T cell receptor beta chains were read from a single sample in a study of cytomegalovirus exposure and HLA in healthy donors. Clones were sequenced by immunoSEQ multiplex PCR, and TCRdb holds only the in-frame ones, with some missing. Of roughly 130,000 clones detected, roughly 90% appear once; the ten largest clones hold approximately 1.5%. Material for sequencing was PBMCs. Every receptor here comes from a man between 25 and 39 years old in good health and CMV-seronegative. CDR3s include the opening cysteine and the closing phenylalanine or tryptophan. The D gene is left open where the match is weak.

13,.,TRBV19,CASSIGGHGTQYF
12,.,TRBV29-1,CSPGNVGETQYF
14,.,TRBV19,CASSTHAGYTEAFF
17,.,TRBV1,CTSSILSGTSGRNEQFF
12,.,TRBV9,CASSETGTEAFF
16,.,TRBV4-3,CASSLNSGTFSYEQYF
13,.,TRBV7-3,CASSFSRDTEAFF
15,TRBD1,TRBV5-1,CASSWVGGQEETQYF
13,.,TRBV27,CASSFGSENEQFF
16,TRBD2,TRBV6-6,CASSYRLAGVGYEQFF
17,TRBD2,TRBV10-1,CASSESGLAGYKDTQYF
13,.,TRBV5-1,CASSLGTRDTQYF
14,TRBD1,TRBV2,CASSAGGGTDTQYF
16,TRBD2,TRBV5-1,CASSLEGTSGRAMQFF
14,.,TRBV7-9,CASSRDSKVLEQYF
15,.,TRBV30,CAWSPGGFSNQPQHF
13,.,TRBV5-1,CASSFSMNTEAFF
16,TRBD2,TRBV6-6,CASSYGHGAGSYEQYF
16,TRBD2,TRBV2,CASTELSGRAGDTQYF
15,TRBD2,TRBV30,CAWSTSPGGTGELFF
16,TRBD1,TRBV4-3,CASSQEWPDRGNEQFF
14,TRBD1,TRBV5-6,CASSRQGSRTEAFF
14,TRBD1,TRBV5-6,CASNLGQSASPLHF
12,.,TRBV5-1,CASSETGSEAFF
15,TRBD1,TRBV4-1,CASSQVDREGHTIYF
15,.,TRBV11-2,CASSFSGFAGNEQFF
15,TRBD1,TRBV27,CASTTAGTGSYEQYF
13,.,TRBV30,CAWTGRYKAEQYF
14,.,TRBV18,CASSQEQGGQPQHF
14,TRBD2,TRBV30,CAWRRGAGELEQFF
17,TRBD1,TRBV5-6,CASSPLAQGASAYEQYF
15,TRBD1,TRBV18,CASSPPRQGSDTQYF
13,TRBD1,TRBV30,CAWDDRVYYGYTF